This T cell receptor (beta chain) appears in the sequencing data of a study of OX40 agonist ivuxolimab in advanced cancers. Looking at the study overall: Patients were treated with intravenous ivuxolimab, dosed at 0.01 to 10 mg/kg and infused every 2 weeks. Notes on the study in general: Compared with CD4+, CD8+ T cells on average had more expanded clones.

Some clones are missing from TCRdb's copy, which holds only in-frame ones; the method was immunoSEQ multiplex PCR. The table has roughly 64,000 clones, around 84% seen once. This clone was observed a single time. What it binds is unknown. This specimen was CD4+ or CD8+ T cells sorted from blood, taken in a trial of the OX40 agonist ivuxolimab. This TCR came from an adult with an advanced solid tumor such as melanoma, head and neck, liver or kidney cancer.

The CDR3 sequence: CAAKVGYNSPLHF. DNA for the CDR3: TGTGCCGCCAAAGTAGGGTATAATTCACCCCTCCACTTT. The chain couples TRBV6-1 to TRBJ1-6; D is unclear. Germline V gene data show CDR1 as MNHNS and CDR2 as SASEGT. Trimming removed 11 bases from V and 4 bases from J, with 12 bases in between. The CDR3 consists of 13 residues.